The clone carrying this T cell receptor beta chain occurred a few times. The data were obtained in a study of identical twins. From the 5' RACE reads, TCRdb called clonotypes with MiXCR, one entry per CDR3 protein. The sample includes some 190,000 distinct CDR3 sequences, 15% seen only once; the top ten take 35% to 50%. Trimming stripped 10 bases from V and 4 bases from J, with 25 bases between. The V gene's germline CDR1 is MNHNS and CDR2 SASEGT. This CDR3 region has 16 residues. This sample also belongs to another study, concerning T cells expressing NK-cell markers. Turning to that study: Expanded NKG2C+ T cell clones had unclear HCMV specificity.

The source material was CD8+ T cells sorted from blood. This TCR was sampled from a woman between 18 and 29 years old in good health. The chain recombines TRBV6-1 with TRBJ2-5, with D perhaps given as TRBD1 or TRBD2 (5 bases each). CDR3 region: CATGAASISVGETQYF. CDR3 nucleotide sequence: TGTGCCACCGGGGCGGCGAGCATTAGCGTCGGAGAGACCCAGTACTTC.